What follows are 27 T cell receptor beta chains derived from one specimen sequenced in a study of cytomegalovirus exposure and HLA in healthy donors. Vbeta (60) and Jbeta (13) primers were used in the PCR. Sequenced by immunoSEQ multiplex PCR; TCRdb stores in-frame clones only, minus some. The repertoire holds fewer than 150,000 clones, with approximately 77% as singletons. Sequenced material: PBMCs. The receptors were sampled from a man aged 25-45 years in good health and CMV-seronegative.

The sample holds a few counts of this clone. The chain combines TRBV7-9 with TRBJ2-7; TRBD2 matches 11 bases. From germline, CDR1 is SEHNR and CDR2 FQNEAQ (reference sequence). There are 15 residues in the CDR3. With V trimmed by 6 bases and J by 1 base, 5 bases remained unmatched. DNA of the CDR3: TGTGCCAGCAGGCCCGGGACTAGCGGATCCTACGAGCAGTACTTC. Translation: CASRPGTSGSYEQYF. The complete variable domain, with remaining parts taken from reference TRBV7-9 and TRBJ2-7, reads DTGVSQNPRHKITKRGQNVTFRCDPISEHNRLYWYRQTLGQGPEFLTYFQNEAQLEKSRLLSDRFSAERPKGSFSTLEIQRTEQGDSAMYLCASRPGTSGSYEQYFGPGTRLTVT.

The chain recombines TRBV5-1 with TRBJ1-1, with D possibly being TRBD1 (6 bases). V was clipped by 0 bases and J by 1 base, with 7 bases between them. The CDR3 contains 14 residues. Per germline, CDR1 SGHRS and CDR2 YFSETQ. In nucleotides, the CDR3 is TGCGCCAGCAGCTTGGGGGGGCCGAACACTGAAGCTTTCTTT. Translation gives CASSLGGPNTEAFF. The full variable domain, with the rest looked up from reference TRBV5-1 and TRBJ1-1, is KAGVTQTPRYLIKTRGQQVTLSCSPISGHRSVSWYQQTPGQGLQFLFEYFSETQRNKGNFPGRFSGRQFSNSRSEMNVSTLELGDSALYLCASSLGGPNTEAFFGQGTRLTVV.

The chain combines TRBV6-5 with TRBJ1-3; D uncertain. Trimming took 2 bases from V and 0 from J, leaving 8 bases between them. This CDR3 is built from 15 residues. Germline lookup yields CDR1 MNHEY and CDR2 SVGAGI. The CDR3 DNA is TGTGCCAGCAGTTACATTTCAGGCTCTGGAAACACCATATATTTT. Translated: CASSYISGSGNTIYF.

This clone has only a few counts. The chain combines TRBV2 with TRBJ1-1; TRBD1 matches 11 bases. Germline values: CDR1 SNHLY, CDR2 FYNNEI. Losses at the gene ends were 7 bases for V and 4 bases for J; bases not matched to a gene: 8. CDR3 length equals 15 residues. CDR3 DNA sequence: TGTGCCAGCACTGTCCCCGGGACAGGGGGCACTGAAGCTTTCTTT. It translates to CASTVPGTGGTEAFF.

The chain carries TRBV6-1 and TRBJ2-7; no reliable D call. V shed 0 bases and J shed 6 bases, with 12 bases lying between them. Germline CDR1 reads MNHNS; CDR2 reads SASEGT. The CDR3 is 14 residues long. CDR3 DNA sequence: TGTGCCAGCAGTGAAGCCGGAGCCAAGCGCGAGCAGTACTTC. Protein sequence: CASSEAGAKREQYF.

The rearrangement uses TRBV7-9 and TRBJ2-7, with 9 nucleotides matching TRBD2. V shed 5 bases and J 2 bases; nucleotides not matched to a gene: 10. This CDR3 has 16 residues. Germline V gene data show CDR1 as SEHNR and CDR2 as FQNEAQ (reference sequence). CDR3 nucleotides: TGTGCCAGCAGCCGTTGGAGGGGGACTAGCCCCTACGAGCAGTACTTC. Encoded protein: CASSRWRGTSPYEQYF.

CDR3 sequence reads: CASSLVASRVGYGYTF. The CDR3 DNA is TGCGCCAGCAGCTTGGTGGCCAGCCGGGTGGGCTATGGCTACACCTTC. The rearrangement links TRBV5-1 to TRBJ1-2; the D is unclear. The V and J ends lost 0 bases and 4 bases respectively, with 16 bases between them. Germline V gene lookup returns CDR1 SGHRS and CDR2 YFSETQ. This CDR3 region has 16 residues.

J is TRBJ2-7 and V is TRBV6-1; 11 bases align to TRBD1. Germline CDR1 and CDR2: MNHNS and SASEGT. The length of the CDR3 is 15 residues. V dropped 4 bases and J dropped 3; count of bases not matched to a gene: 5. The CDR3 region is CASSARGQGDYEQYF. CDR3 coding DNA: TGTGCCAGCAGTGCCCGGGGACAGGGGGACTACGAGCAGTACTTC.

This clone has just one count. This chain connects TRBV15 to TRBJ2-7; possibly TRBD2 for D (7 bases). Germline loops: CDR1 LNHNV, CDR2 YYDKDF (reference sequence). The CDR3 consists of 16 residues. With 5 bases removed from V and 5 bases from J, the gap between germline ends came to 22 bases. Written as DNA, the CDR3 is TGTGCCACCAGCGACGACGGGGGGCGGGTGTCCCACGAGCAGTACTTC. Its translation is CATSDDGGRVSHEQYF.

The chain uses TRBV29-1 and TRBJ2-1; a weak D match, TRBD1 (6 bases). V was pared by 7 bases and J by 5 bases, with 12 bases between. The CDR3 is made up of 12 amino acids. Germline V gives CDR1 SQVTM, CDR2 ANQGSEA. CDR3 bases: TGCAGCGCCCGACCAGGGGACAATGAGCAGTTCTTC. It is translated as CSARPGDNEQFF.

The V and J genes are TRBV28 and TRBJ2-7; 9 nucleotides line up with TRBD2. The CDR3 loop spans 13 amino acids. The germline V gene has CDR1 MDHEN and CDR2 SYDVKM. The V and J ends lost 9 bases and 2 bases, in that order; junction bases with no gene match: 5. The CDR3 DNA reads TGTGCCAGTAGGGCTAGCGGGACCTACGAGCAGTACTTC. It encodes CASRASGTYEQYF.

The chain employs TRBV10-3 and TRBJ2-7; perhaps TRBD2 as D (6 bases). Germline loops: CDR1 ENHRY, CDR2 SYGVKD. The V gene lost 4 bases and the J gene lost 0 bases, with 10 bases spanning the gap. CDR3 length: 14 amino acids. This CDR3 reads CAISVSGPSYEQYF. Written as DNA, the CDR3 is TGTGCCATCAGTGTTAGCGGACCCTCCTACGAGCAGTACTTC.

The chain employs TRBV7-2 and TRBJ1-2; D is uncertain. This CDR3 has 14 residues. The germline V gene encodes CDR1 SGHTA and CDR2 FQGNSA. V gave up 1 base and J gave up 3 bases, with 9 bases separating them. In nucleotides, the CDR3 is TGTGCCAGCAGCTTAGATCGGAGTTACTATGGCTACACCTTC. Its translation is CASSLDRSYYGYTF.

The chain employs TRBV5-1 and TRBJ2-3; no reliable D call. Germline CDR1 and CDR2: SGHRS and YFSETQ. The V end lost 4 bases, the J end lost 1 base, and 13 bases lay between the germline ends. The CDR3 is made up of 15 amino acids. CDR3 in amino acids: CASSQNTVRTDTQYF. The CDR3 DNA follows: TGCGCCAGCAGCCAAAACACCGTACGCACAGATACGCAGTATTTT.

This clone was detected a few times. V usage is TRBV12-1 and J usage is TRBJ2-7; the D call TRBD1 from the table was never checked on the DNA. TRBV12-1 is flagged as a pseudogene. The CDR3 runs 11 residues. The chain's CDR3 is CASRHIHEQYF. DNA of the CDR3: TGTGCCAGCAGGCACATTCACGAGCAGTACTTC.

This clone was seen only a few times. The chain joins TRBV28 to TRBJ2-3; TRBD2 agrees at 9 bases. The CDR3 runs to 20 residues. J gave up 0 bases and V 3 bases, and 16 bases lay outside the gene matches. Germline V gene sequence: CDR1 MDHEN, CDR2 SYDVKM. The CDR3 loop reads CASSFMYEMAGGGSTDTQYF. The CDR3, as DNA: TGTGCCAGCAGTTTTATGTACGAGATGGCGGGAGGGGGTAGCACAGATACGCAGTATTTT.

The V gene is TRBV29-1, the J gene TRBJ1-2; 10 bases are shared with TRBD1. The trim removed 5 bases at V and 10 bases at J, leaving 7 bases unmatched. The CDR3 contains 12 residues. CDR1 and CDR2 from the germline V gene are SQVTM and ANQGSEA. CDR3 residues: CSVPGQGSVYTF. DNA of the CDR3: TGCAGCGTTCCGGGACAGGGGTCTGTCTACACCTTC. The full variable domain, with the rest looked up from reference TRBV29-1 and TRBJ1-2, is SAVISQKPSRDICQRGTSLTIQCQVDSQVTMMFWYRQQPGQSLTLIATANQGSEATYESGFVIDKFPISRPNLTFSTLTVSNMSPEDSSIYLCSVPGQGSVYTFGSGTRLTVV.

The chain combines TRBV6-1 with TRBJ2-7; 7 bases align to TRBD1. V lost 6 bases, J lost 2 bases, and 13 bases stayed unmatched. In germline, CDR1 is MNHNS, CDR2 SASEGT. The CDR3 has 16 amino acids. CDR3 residues: CASSEYISTGTYEQYF. In DNA, the CDR3 is TGTGCCAGCAGCGAATACATATCGACAGGGACCTACGAGCAGTACTTC.

V gene TRBV7-9 combines with J gene TRBJ1-5, with TRBD1 matching 7 bases. The CDR3 spans 14 residues. V shed 5 bases and J 6 bases; nucleotides not matched to a gene: 7. Germline loops: CDR1 SEHNR, CDR2 FQNEAQ (reference sequence). CDR3 bases: TGTGCCAGCAGCCCGGGACAGCCCTTTCAGCCCCAGCATTTT. Its protein is CASSPGQPFQPQHF.

The chain joins TRBV10-3 to TRBJ2-5, with TRBD2 as a possible D gene (5 bases). The CDR3 consists of 18 residues. Germline CDR1 reads ENHRY; CDR2 reads SYGVKD. Trimming shortened V by 0 bases and J by 2 bases, and 19 bases separated the two germline ends. CDR3 nucleotide sequence: TGTGCCATCAGTGAGTCGACTACGTCCGCGGGCGAACAAGAGACCCAGTACTTC. It specifies CAISESTTSAGEQETQYF.

This clone occurred once. The V gene is TRBV5-5, the J gene TRBJ2-3; D gene ambiguous. The CDR3 contains 15 residues. Trimming took 2 bases from V and 6 from J, leaving 16 bases between them. Germline CDR1 is SGHKS and CDR2 is YYEKEE (reference sequence). DNA for the CDR3: TGTGCCAGCAGCTTTGAAATGTCGGCGAGGGATACGCAGTATTTT. Its translation: CASSFEMSARDTQYF.

The J gene is TRBJ1-2, the V gene TRBV7-9, with D unclear. V dropped 1 base and J dropped 1 base, with 4 bases sitting between them. The germline V gene encodes CDR1 SEHNR and CDR2 FQNEAQ (reference sequence). The CDR3 runs to 13 residues. CDR3 amino acids: CASSLVFNYGYTF. As DNA, the CDR3 is TGTGCCAGCAGCTTAGTCTTTAACTATGGCTACACCTTC.

The CDR3 spells CASTDGAQREGRRRVDTQYF. The DNA of the CDR3 is TGCGCCAGCACCGACGGGGCTCAGCGGGAGGGCCGGCGGCGGGTAGATACGCAGTATTTT. V and J are TRBV5-1 and TRBJ2-3; 10 nucleotides align to TRBD2. In germline, CDR1 is SGHRS, CDR2 YFSETQ. The CDR3 is 20 amino acids. V dropped 6 bases and J dropped 5; count of bases not matched to a gene: 24. Looking up the rest from reference TRBV5-1 and TRBJ2-3 gives the full variable domain: KAGVTQTPRYLIKTRGQQVTLSCSPISGHRSVSWYQQTPGQGLQFLFEYFSETQRNKGNFPGRFSGRQFSNSRSEMNVSTLELGDSALYLCASTDGAQREGRRRVDTQYFGPGTRLTVL.

J is TRBJ2-2 and V is TRBV2; D is undetermined. Germline V gene data show CDR1 as SNHLY and CDR2 as FYNNEI. This CDR3 has 15 residues. Trimming took 6 bases from V and 3 from J, leaving 14 bases between them. For the CDR3, the DNA is TGTGCCAGCAGCAAAACCCCACTATACACCGGGGAGCTGTTTTTT. Its translation is CASSKTPLYTGELFF.

CDR3 bases: TGTGCCAGCAGACGAAACAGGGAGGGAAAGGTCGGGTTCTTC. Its translation is CASRRNREGKVGFF. The chain uses TRBV6-5 and TRBJ2-1; TRBD2 might be the D (7 bases). Deletions cut 6 bases from V and 15 bases from J, with 24 bases between. The germline gives CDR1 MNHEY, CDR2 SVGAGI. CDR3 length: 14 amino acids.

This chain joins TRBV18 and TRBJ2-1, with unresolved D. CDR3 length equals 13 residues. The germline V gene encodes CDR1 KGHSH and CDR2 LQKENI. V lost 2 bases and J 5 bases, leaving 7 bases between the germline ends. CDR3 in amino acids: CASSPSQDNEQFF. CDR3 coding DNA: TGTGCCAGCTCACCATCCCAGGACAATGAGCAGTTCTTC.

This clone has just a few counts. The chain uses TRBV5-4 and TRBJ2-7; 7 bases are shared with TRBD2. The V segment lost 2 bases and the J segment 1 base; nucleotides outside the gene matches: 3. CDR3 size: 14 residues. Germline assignment: CDR1 SGHNT and CDR2 YYREEE (reference sequence). CDR3 nucleotides: TGTGCCAGCAGCTTAAGCGGGAAGTCCTACGAGCAGTACTTC. Its protein is CASSLSGKSYEQYF.